The T cell receptor beta chain described here comes from a study of shared T cell receptors in the human thymus. V was shortened by 5 bases and J by 1 base, with 17 bases between the two germline ends. Germline lookup yields CDR1 MGHRA and CDR2 YSYEKL. The CDR3 has 17 residues. The protocol was immunoSEQ multiplex PCR, while the TCRdb copy is restricted to in-frame clones and leaves out a portion. The sample has under 700,000 clones, around 82% seen once. The same specimen was also included in a second study, on human thymus T cells.

The V gene is TRBV4-1, the J gene TRBJ2-2; a possible D gene is TRBD2 (5 bases). The TCR was taken from a boy younger than two with a congenital heart defect. The specimen was thymocytes. The CDR3 nucleotides read TGCGCCAGCAGCAAACCTCTAGCTTTAAAGAACACCGGGGAGCTGTTTTTT. Amino acids: CASSKPLALKNTGELFF.